This TCR beta chain appears in the sequencing data of a study of T-cell reconstitution after alpha-beta-depleted transplantation in children. At least ten counts were recorded for this clonotype. Its antigen is unidentified. This CDR3 has 10 residues. CDR1 MGHDK and CDR2 SYGVNS come from the germline V gene. V shed 7 bases and J shed 7 bases, with 8 bases lying between them. Study results and caveats: The main origin of T-cell counts and diversity one year after transplant was newly produced T cells. Two months or so post-transplant, alpha-beta T cells reportedly derived from several hundred expanded graft clones.

Library preparation (for TCRbeta) was performed with unique molecular identifiers. MiXCR was run by TCRdb on the PCR reads, yielding one entry per CDR3 protein. The sample holds under 300,000 distinct CDR3 sequences, approximately 10% seen once. The starting material was peripheral blood, obtained 180 days after TCRalphabeta/CD19-depleted stem cell transplant. The clonotype comes from a male patient aged 2-10 years who had a stem cell transplant for chronic granulomatous disease, so the T cells may come from the graft donor. The rearrangement joins TRBV25-1 to TRBJ2-7; D is unclear. The CDR3 sequence is CASNHWEQYF. The CDR3 nucleotides read TGTGCCAGCAATCATTGGGAGCAGTACTTC.